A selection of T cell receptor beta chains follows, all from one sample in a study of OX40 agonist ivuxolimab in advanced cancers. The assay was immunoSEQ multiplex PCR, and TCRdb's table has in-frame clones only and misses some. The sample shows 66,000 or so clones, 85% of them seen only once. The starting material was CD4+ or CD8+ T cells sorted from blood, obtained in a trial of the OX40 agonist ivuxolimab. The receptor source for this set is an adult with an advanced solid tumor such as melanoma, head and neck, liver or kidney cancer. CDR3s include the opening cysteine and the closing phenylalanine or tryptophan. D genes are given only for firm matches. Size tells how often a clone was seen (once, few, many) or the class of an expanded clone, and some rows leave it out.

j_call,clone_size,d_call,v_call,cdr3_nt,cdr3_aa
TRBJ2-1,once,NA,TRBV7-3,TGTGCCAGCAGCTTAACCCCCAATTACAATGAGCAGTTCTTC,CASSLTPNYNEQFF
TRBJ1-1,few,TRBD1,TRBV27,TGTGCCAGCAGGGCAACAGGGGACGTAACCACCCAGGGGGCTTTCTTT,CASRATGDVTTQGAFF
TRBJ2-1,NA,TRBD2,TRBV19,TGTGCCAGTAGTGGGGGACTAGCGGGAGTCTCCTACAATGAGCAGTTCTTC,CASSGGLAGVSYNEQFF
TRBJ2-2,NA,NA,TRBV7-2,TGTGCCAGCAGCTCCGGGAGACCGACGTCGGACACCGGGGAGCTGTTTTTT,CASSSGRPTSDTGELFF
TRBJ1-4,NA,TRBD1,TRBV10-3,TGTGCCATCAGCCCGGGACAGGGAACTAATGAAAAACTGTTTTTT,CAISPGQGTNEKLFF
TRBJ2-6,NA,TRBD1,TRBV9,TGTGCCAGCAGCCCCCGGGACAGACCCTCTGGGGCCAACGTCCTGACTTTC,CASSPRDRPSGANVLTF
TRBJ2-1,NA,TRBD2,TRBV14,TGTGCCAGCAGCCACCGACAAGCCTCAGCGGGGTACAATGAGCAGTTCTTC,CASSHRQASAGYNEQFF
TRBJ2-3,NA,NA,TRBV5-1,TGCGCCAGCAGCTTGAGGCCCCAGGGGGGCGATACGCAGTATTTT,CASSLRPQGGDTQYF
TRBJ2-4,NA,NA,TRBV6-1,TGTGCCAGCAGTGAAGCGGGAGGAGCCAAAAACATTCAGTACTTC,CASSEAGGAKNIQYF
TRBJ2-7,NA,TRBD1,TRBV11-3,TGTGCCAGCAGCTTACGACAGGGGGCAGGGGAGCAGTACTTC,CASSLRQGAGEQYF
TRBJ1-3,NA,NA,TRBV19,TGTGCCAGTAAGGACAGCTCTGGAAACACCATATATTTT,CASKDSSGNTIYF
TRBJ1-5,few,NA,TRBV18,TGTGCCAGCTCAACAGGGAGCGGTCAGCCCCAGCATTTT,CASSTGSGQPQHF
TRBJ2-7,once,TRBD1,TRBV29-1,TGCAGCGTTGGGACAGGGGGTTGGAGGGAGCAGTACTTC,CSVGTGGWREQYF
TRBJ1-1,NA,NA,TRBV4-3,TGCGCCAGCAGCCAAGGAGGGGGAATCTACACTGAAGCTTTCTTT,CASSQGGGIYTEAFF
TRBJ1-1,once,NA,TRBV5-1,TGCGCCAGCAGCTTGAAGGAGAACACTGAAGCTTTCTTT,CASSLKENTEAFF
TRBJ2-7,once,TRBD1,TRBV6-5,TGTGCCAGCCAGACAGGGTCAAACGAGCAGTACTTC,CASQTGSNEQYF